The 23 T cell receptor beta chains given below trace back to one sample, sequenced in a study of identical twins. TCRdb processed the 5' RACE reads anew with MiXCR; each CDR3 protein has one entry. The sample lists 250,000 or so distinct CDR3 sequences; approximately 8.3% were seen once. The same sample was also used in a study of yellow fever vaccine responses in identical twins.

Sequencing input: CD8+ T cells sorted from blood. Source of these receptors: a woman between 18 and 29 years old in good health.

The chain has TRBV6-4 and TRBJ2-1; 10 nucleotides match TRBD2. Germline V CDR1 and CDR2: MRHNA, SNTAGT. CDR3 size: 15 residues. The junction had 11 bases not matched to a gene; V was cut back by 7 bases and J by 8 bases. This CDR3 is CASKISSGGSHEQFF. CDR3 nucleotides: TGTGCCAGCAAAATTTCTAGCGGGGGTTCCCATGAGCAGTTCTTC.

This clonotype was picked up a small number of times. V gene TRBV6-2 or TRBV6-3 combines with J gene TRBJ2-7; 10 bases are shared with TRBD2. The CDR3 consists of 13 residues. Germline V lookup: CDR1 MNHEY, CDR2 SVGEGT. The CDR3 loop reads CACRASGSHEQYF. The CDR3 coding sequence is TGTGCATGCCGGGCTAGCGGGAGCCACGAGCAGTACTTC.

This clonotype was detected a few times. The V gene is TRBV27, the J gene TRBJ2-3; perhaps TRBD1 as D (5 bases). Germline CDR1 reads MNHEY; CDR2 reads SMNVEV (reference sequence). Trimming stripped 0 bases from V and 2 bases from J, with 12 bases between. This CDR3 is 16 amino acids long. The CDR3 here is CASSLSGWGPTDTQYF. As DNA, the CDR3 is TGTGCCAGCAGTTTATCCGGCTGGGGCCCCACAGATACGCAGTATTTT.

The sample holds a few counts of this clonotype. The chain recombines TRBV7-9 with TRBJ1-1, with D possibly being TRBD1 (6 bases). In germline, CDR1 is SEHNR, CDR2 FQNEAQ (reference sequence). V lost 1 base to trimming and J lost 1 base, with 10 bases between them. The CDR3 has 15 amino acids. CDR3: CASSLEDRPNTEAFF. The CDR3 DNA sequence: TGTGCCAGCAGCTTAGAGGACAGACCGAACACTGAAGCTTTCTTT.

This clonotype was found many times. The chain has TRBV29-1 and TRBJ2-1; D not resolved. Germline CDR1 is SQVTM and CDR2 is ANQGSEA. With 7 bases removed from V and 6 bases from J, the gap between germline ends came to 7 bases. This CDR3 has 10 amino acids. The CDR3 DNA is TGCAGCGCAACACTCAATGAGCAGTTCTTC. Translated: CSATLNEQFF.

This clonotype occurred a few times. The chain recombines TRBV20-1 with TRBJ1-3; D ambiguous. Looked up from germline, CDR1 is DFQATT and CDR2 is SNEGSKA (reference sequence). The CDR3 spans 13 residues. With 0 bases removed from V and 6 bases from J, the gap between germline ends came to 9 bases. CDR3 sequence: CSARDTRANTIYF. DNA of the CDR3: TGCAGTGCTAGAGATACTAGGGCAAACACCATATATTTT.

V is TRBV12-5 and J is TRBJ2-2; 8 bases fit TRBD1. V shed 6 bases, J shed 7 bases, and the junction held 7 bases outside the gene matches. The germline CDR1 and CDR2 sequences are LGHNT and FRNRAP. CDR3 length equals 14 residues. The CDR3 loop reads CASGDRVFGGELFF. The CDR3 region has the DNA TGTGCTAGTGGGGACAGGGTGTTTGGCGGGGAGCTGTTTTTT.

The sample holds many counts of this clonotype. This chain uses TRBV3-1 with TRBJ1-5; D is undetermined. The V gene's germline CDR1 is LGHDT and CDR2 YNNKEL (reference sequence). The CDR3 is 15 amino acids. With 4 bases removed from V and 8 bases from J, the gap between germline ends came to 18 bases. CDR3 in amino acids: CASSPDLTPLEPQHF. CDR3 nucleotide sequence: TGTGCCAGCAGCCCTGATTTGACCCCCTTGGAGCCCCAGCATTTT.

The table lists this clonotype with many counts. V is TRBV11-2 and J is TRBJ2-2; TRBD2 is a possible D gene (6 bases). The CDR3 has 18 residues. With 1 base removed from V and 2 bases from J, the gap between germline ends came to 17 bases. The V gene's germline CDR1 is SGHAT and CDR2 FQNNGV. CDR3 in amino acids: CASSLGGGISPNTGELFF. In DNA form, the CDR3 reads TGTGCCAGCAGCTTAGGAGGCGGGATTAGCCCCAACACCGGGGAGCTGTTTTTT.

The rearrangement uses TRBV11-2 and TRBJ2-1, with D possibly TRBD1 on 5 matching bases. The CDR3 contains 13 residues. Trimming stripped 5 bases from V and 8 bases from J, with 13 bases between. Germline V gene data show CDR1 as SGHAT and CDR2 as FQNNGV. CDR3 sequence reads: CASSVSRGHEQFF. Here the CDR3 DNA reads TGTGCCAGCAGCGTCTCTAGGGGTCATGAGCAGTTCTTC. The full variable domain, completed using reference TRBV11-2 and TRBJ2-1, is EAGVAQSPRYKIIEKRQSVAFWCNPISGHATLYWYQQILGQGPKLLIQFQNNGVVDDSQLPKDRFSAERLKGVDSTLKIQPAKLEDSAVYLCASSVSRGHEQFFGPGTRLTVL.

This chain's CDR3 is CSARDLRREVLYEQYF. The CDR3 coding sequence is TGCAGTGCTAGAGATCTAAGGCGGGAGGTCCTCTACGAGCAGTACTTC. The chain couples TRBV20-1 to TRBJ2-7; 8 bases map to TRBD2. The CDR3 loop spans 16 amino acids. V dropped 0 bases and J dropped 3; count of bases not matched to a gene: 10. Germline V CDR1 and CDR2: DFQATT, SNEGSKA (reference sequence).

The V call is TRBV14, the J call TRBJ1-4, with 9 bases aligning to TRBD1. After removal of 2 bases from V and 8 bases from J, the junction contained 6 bases not matched to a gene. CDR1 SGHDN and CDR2 FVKESK come from the germline V gene. This CDR3 has 15 residues. CDR3 bases: TGTGCCAGCAGCCAACGACAGGGGGTAAAAGAAAAACTGTTTTTT. Translated, it gives CASSQRQGVKEKLFF. Full variable domain (rest looked up from reference TRBV14 and TRBJ1-4): EAGVTQFPSHSVIEKGQTVTLRCDPISGHDNLYWYRRVMGKEIKFLLHFVKESKQDESGMPNNRFLAERTGGTYSTLKVQPAELEDSGVYFCASSQRQGVKEKLFFGSGTQLSVL.

This clonotype was recorded a few times. This chain joins TRBV6-1 and TRBJ2-5; TRBD1 agrees at 7 bases. CDR3 length: 17 amino acids. After removal of 7 bases from V and 4 bases from J, the junction contained 18 bases not matched to a gene. Germline lookup yields CDR1 MNHNS and CDR2 SASEGT. CDR3 residues: CASTNSPTGEGLETQYF. In DNA, the CDR3 is TGTGCCAGCACCAACTCCCCAACAGGGGAAGGGCTAGAGACCCAGTACTTC.

This clonotype was counted ten times or more. The genes are TRBV12-3 or TRBV12-4 and TRBJ1-1, with D possibly matching TRBD1 (5 bases). The CDR3 contains 14 residues. V dropped 6 bases and J dropped 6 bases, with 17 bases sitting between them. CDR3 in DNA: TGTGCCAGCAGCCCCGGGGGGATTGTGGCTGAAGCTTTCTTT. It translates to CASSPGGIVAEAFF.

V is TRBV2 and J is TRBJ2-5; no reliable D call. The V and J ends lost 4 bases and 1 base respectively, with 16 bases between them. CDR1 SNHLY and CDR2 FYNNEI come from the germline V gene. CDR3 length: 16 residues. The chain's CDR3 is CASSGAWASGQETQYF. CDR3 nucleotide sequence: TGTGCCAGCAGTGGAGCGTGGGCTTCGGGCCAAGAGACCCAGTACTTC.

This clonotype was seen a few times. The rearrangement joins TRBV19 to TRBJ2-2, with D unresolved. The V gene's germline CDR1 is LNHDA and CDR2 SQIVND (reference sequence). Between the trimmed V and J ends, which lost 3 bases and 7 bases, there was a span of 6 bases. This CDR3 is 12 amino acids long. CDR3 in DNA: TGTGCCAGTAGTATGTCTGGCGGGGAGCTGTTTTTT. Translating gives CASSMSGGELFF.

This chain joins TRBV28 and TRBJ1-6; the D is unclear. Trimming removed 6 bases from V and 0 bases from J, with 12 bases in between. This CDR3 contains 16 residues. CDR1 is MDHEN and CDR2 is SYDVKM in the germline V gene. CDR3 residues: CASSWLGSSYNSPLHF. Here the CDR3 DNA reads TGTGCCAGCAGCTGGCTGGGGAGCTCCTATAATTCACCCCTCCACTTT. Complete variable domain (other parts from reference TRBV28 and TRBJ1-6): DVKVTQSSRYLVKRTGEKVFLECVQDMDHENMFWYRQDPGLGLRLIYFSYDVKMKEKGDIPEGYSVSREKKERFSLILESASTNQTSMYLCASSWLGSSYNSPLHFGNGTRLTVT.

The genes are TRBV2 and TRBJ2-1; no reliable D call. This CDR3 has 16 residues. Germline lookup yields CDR1 SNHLY and CDR2 FYNNEI. Trimming took off 2 bases at V and 5 bases at J, with 16 bases between the two ends. The CDR3 nucleotides are TGTGCCAGCAGTGAACTGGTGGCGGAATTACACAATGAGCAGTTCTTC. Translated, it gives CASSELVAELHNEQFF. Full variable domain (missing parts from reference TRBV2 and TRBJ2-1): EPEVTQTPSHQVTQMGQEVILRCVPISNHLYFYWYRQILGQKVEFLVSFYNNEISEKSEIFDDQFSVERPDGSNFTLKIRSTKLEDSAMYFCASSELVAELHNEQFFGPGTRLTVL.

This clonotype has a handful of counts. This rearrangement joins TRBV7-9 to TRBJ2-1, with D perhaps matching TRBD2 (6 bases). Germline CDR1 and CDR2: SEHNR and FQNEAQ (reference sequence). V shed 4 bases and J shed 4 bases, with 20 bases lying between them. There are 17 residues in the CDR3. CDR3 bases: TGTGCCAGCAGCTCAACGGGGCCGTCTAGCGAGTACAATGAGCAGTTCTTC. It codes for CASSSTGPSSEYNEQFF.

J is TRBJ2-5 and V is TRBV4-1; no clear D gene. Germline loops: CDR1 MGHRA, CDR2 YSYEKL. CDR3 length equals 14 residues. The germline V and J ends were trimmed by 2 bases and 0 bases, with 7 bases remaining between them. The CDR3 region is CASSQPEYQETQYF. The CDR3 DNA reads as TGCGCCAGCAGCCAACCCGAGTACCAAGAGACCCAGTACTTC.

The chain couples TRBV4-2 to TRBJ1-2, with D possibly TRBD1 on 6 matching bases. The CDR3 consists of 15 residues. V was shortened by 3 bases and J by 4 bases, with 15 bases between the two germline ends. Germline V lookup: CDR1 LGHNA, CDR2 YNFKEQ. The CDR3 loop is CASSQKWGAGYGYTF. As DNA, the CDR3 is TGTGCCAGCAGCCAGAAATGGGGGGCGGGCTATGGCTACACCTTC.

Only a few counts were recorded for this clonotype. V and J are TRBV5-1 and TRBJ1-1; D might be TRBD1 (6 bases). Germline CDR1 reads SGHRS; CDR2 reads YFSETQ. Trimming took 2 bases from V and 6 from J, leaving 14 bases between them. This CDR3 has 14 amino acids. The CDR3 loop is CASSFSGVDPEAFF. The CDR3 nucleotides read TGCGCCAGCAGCTTTTCAGGGGTCGACCCTGAAGCTTTCTTT. The full variable domain, completed using reference TRBV5-1 and TRBJ1-1, is KAGVTQTPRYLIKTRGQQVTLSCSPISGHRSVSWYQQTPGQGLQFLFEYFSETQRNKGNFPGRFSGRQFSNSRSEMNVSTLELGDSALYLCASSFSGVDPEAFFGQGTRLTVV.

This clonotype was counted only a few times. This rearrangement joins TRBV27 to TRBJ2-5, with 12 bases aligning to TRBD2. CDR1 is MNHEY, CDR2 SMNVEV, per germline (reference sequence). CDR3 size: 15 residues. V dropped 6 bases and J dropped 5; count of bases not matched to a gene: 7. The DNA for the CDR3 is TGTGCCAGCAGCCAGACTAGCGGGGGTATGGAGACCCAGTACTTC. As protein: CASSQTSGGMETQYF.